These 14 T cell receptor beta chains share one sample of origin, sequenced in a study of early T cells in non-severe SARS-CoV-2 infection. TCRdb analysed the 5' RACE reads with MiXCR anew, one entry per CDR3 protein. The sample records about 43,000 distinct CDR3 sequences, about a tenth being singletons. Material: whole blood. The source of these receptors is an adult who was a healthcare worker with PCR-confirmed SARS-CoV-2 infection or an uninfected control (not recorded which).

This clonotype occurred many times. The chain employs TRBV29-1 and TRBJ1-5, with D perhaps TRBD1 (5 bases). Trimming cost V 4 bases and J 3 bases, with 7 bases left between them. This CDR3 has 12 amino acids. Germline V gene sequence: CDR1 SQVTM, CDR2 ANQGSEA. CDR3 region: CSVGQPNQPQHF. The CDR3 DNA sequence: TGCAGCGTTGGACAGCCCAATCAGCCCCAGCATTTT.

The V call is TRBV12-3 or TRBV12-4, the J call TRBJ2-6; D gene unclear. The CDR3 is 18 amino acids. Trimming pared 6 bases from V and 2 bases from J, leaving 20 bases between. The CDR3 DNA reads as TGTGCCAGCAGAGGACGACGGTGGGTGCCGCCTGGGGCCAACGTCCTGACTTTC. Protein sequence: CASRGRRWVPPGANVLTF.

There are a few counts of this clonotype. The rearrangement uses TRBV27 and TRBJ2-5; no definite D call. Per the germline V gene, CDR1 is MNHEY and CDR2 is SMNVEV (reference sequence). The CDR3 totals 15 residues. V was shortened by 4 bases and J by 2 bases, with 14 bases between the two germline ends. The CDR3: CASSSTRQLQETQYF. CDR3 DNA sequence: TGTGCCAGCAGTTCAACCCGACAATTACAAGAGACCCAGTACTTC.

V is TRBV29-1 and J is TRBJ2-5; 10 bases map to TRBD1. J was trimmed by 6 bases and V by 7 bases; bases with no gene match: 8. The germline V gene has CDR1 SQVTM and CDR2 ANQGSEA. There are 13 residues in the CDR3. The CDR3 loop is CSATRDRGKTQYF. The CDR3 DNA reads TGCAGCGCTACCCGGGACAGGGGAAAGACCCAGTACTTC.

This clonotype appeared a few times. V is TRBV6-6 and J is TRBJ1-4; TRBD1 agrees at 9 bases. CDR3 length: 13 residues. Per germline, CDR1 MNHNY and CDR2 SVGAGI (reference sequence). V shed 7 bases and J 9 bases; nucleotides not matched to a gene: 6. The CDR3 DNA is TGTGCCAGCATACAGGGGGCGGAGAAAAAACTGTTTTTT. Translation gives CASIQGAEKKLFF.

The sample holds many counts of this clonotype. V and J are TRBV9 and TRBJ2-3, with D perhaps being TRBD1 or TRBD2 (7 bases each). Looked up from germline, CDR1 is SGDLS and CDR2 is YYNGEE. The CDR3 is made up of 15 amino acids. Trimming took 3 bases from V and 3 from J, leaving 14 bases between them. The chain's CDR3 is CASSASGGVTDTQYF. In DNA, the CDR3 is TGTGCCAGCAGCGCGTCAGGGGGGGTAACAGATACGCAGTATTTT.

This rearrangement joins TRBV9 to TRBJ2-7, with D possibly being TRBD2 (6 bases). V was shortened by 4 bases and J by 2 bases, with 13 bases between the two germline ends. This CDR3 has 14 residues. From germline, CDR1 is SGDLS and CDR2 YYNGEE. CDR3 nucleotides: TGTGCCAGCAGCCCCACCGGGACTGCCTACGAGCAGTACTTC. It yields the protein CASSPTGTAYEQYF.

Only a few counts were recorded for this clonotype. The rearrangement joins TRBV5-1 to TRBJ2-1; 15 bases line up with TRBD2. The CDR3 is 18 amino acids. The junction had 8 bases not matched to a gene; V was cut back by 4 bases and J by 3 bases. The germline V gene encodes CDR1 SGHRS and CDR2 YFSETQ. DNA for the CDR3: TGCGCCAGCAGCCTGGGACTAGCGGGGGGCAACCTCTACAATGAGCAGTTCTTC. Protein sequence: CASSLGLAGGNLYNEQFF.

The V call is TRBV11-2, the J call TRBJ1-4, with D uncertain. The CDR3 has 13 amino acids. CDR1 and CDR2 from the germline V gene are SGHAT and FQNNGV. Trimming took 3 bases from V and 8 from J, leaving 10 bases between them. The CDR3 DNA is TGTGCCAGCAGCTTGGGGTTGATGGAAAAACTGTTTTTT. It encodes CASSLGLMEKLFF.

This chain joins TRBV30 and TRBJ2-7; D might be TRBD2 (5 bases). There are 12 residues in the CDR3. The germline V gene encodes CDR1 GTSNPN and CDR2 SVGIG (reference sequence). V dropped 5 bases and J dropped 3 bases, with 11 bases sitting between them. The CDR3 DNA reads as TGTGCCTGGGGACTCGCCGACTACGAGCAGTACTTC. Translated: CAWGLADYEQYF.

This clonotype occurred a few times. The chain uses TRBV30 and TRBJ2-5; D might be TRBD1 (6 bases). Trimming stripped 0 bases from V and 3 bases from J, with 11 bases between. The germline V gene has CDR1 GTSNPN and CDR2 SVGIG (reference sequence). The CDR3 length is 14 residues. CDR3: CAWSVQAGEETQYF. CDR3 sequence (DNA): TGTGCCTGGAGTGTACAGGCAGGGGAAGAGACCCAGTACTTC.

The table lists this clonotype with many counts. This rearrangement joins TRBV11-2 to TRBJ1-2; maybe TRBD1 (6 bases). V gave up 0 bases and J gave up 5 bases, with 16 bases separating them. This CDR3 is 16 amino acids long. Germline V CDR1 and CDR2: SGHAT, FQNNGV. CDR3 bases: TGTGCCAGCAGCTTAGATCGGGACACGGGCTTTTATGGCTACACCTTC. Protein sequence: CASSLDRDTGFYGYTF.

This clonotype has a count of ten or more. The rearrangement uses TRBV6-2 or TRBV6-3 and TRBJ1-2, with D unclear. The germline CDR1 and CDR2 sequences are MNHEY and SVGEGT. The CDR3 totals 13 residues. Trimming removed 6 bases at V and 3 bases at J, with 11 bases between. CDR3 in amino acids: CASRAADDYGYTF. The DNA of the CDR3 is TGTGCCAGCAGGGCAGCGGACGACTATGGCTACACCTTC.

The chain carries TRBV20-1 and TRBJ1-6, with D uncertain. CDR1 DFQATT and CDR2 SNEGSKA come from the germline V gene (reference sequence). V dropped 6 bases and J dropped 10 bases, with 16 bases sitting between them. This CDR3 has 13 amino acids. The CDR3 coding sequence is TGCAGTGCCATTCTTGGTGTGGGATCACCCCTCCACTTT. It is translated as CSAILGVGSPLHF.